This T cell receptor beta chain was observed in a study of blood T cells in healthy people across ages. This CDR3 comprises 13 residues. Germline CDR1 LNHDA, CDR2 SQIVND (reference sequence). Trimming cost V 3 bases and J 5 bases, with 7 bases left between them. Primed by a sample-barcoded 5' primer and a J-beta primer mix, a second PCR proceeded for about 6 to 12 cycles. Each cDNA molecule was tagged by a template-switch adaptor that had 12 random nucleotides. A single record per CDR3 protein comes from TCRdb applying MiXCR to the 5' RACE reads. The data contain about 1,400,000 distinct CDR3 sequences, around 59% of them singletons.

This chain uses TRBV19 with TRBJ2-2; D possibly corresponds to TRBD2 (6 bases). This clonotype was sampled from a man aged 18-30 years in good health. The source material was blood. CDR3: CASSIGGTGELFF. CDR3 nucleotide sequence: TGTGCCAGTAGTATTGGGGGGACCGGGGAGCTGTTTTTT.